These 19 T cell receptor beta chains came from one sample sequenced in a study of T cells in Graves' hyperthyroidism and ophthalmopathy. TCR beta CDR3 region amplification was performed from RNA transcripts. The HTBI primer set served for first-round RT-PCR of the TCR CDR3. TCRdb ran MiXCR on the multiplex PCR reads and lists one entry per CDR3 protein. The sample holds hundreds of thousands of distinct CDR3 sequences, approximately 20% seen once. The sequenced sample was blood. The receptors originated from a man in his forties with Graves' hyperthyroidism.

At least ten counts were recorded for this clonotype. V gene TRBV3-1 combines with J gene TRBJ2-2; D is uncertain. Trimming shortened V by 1 base and J by 6 bases, and 6 bases separated the two germline ends. CDR1 is LGHDT and CDR2 is YNNKEL in the germline V gene (reference sequence). The CDR3 extends over 13 amino acids. In DNA form, the CDR3 reads TGTGCCAGCAGCCAAGTGGGTTCCGGGGAGCTGTTTTTT. Protein product: CASSQVGSGELFF.

This clonotype was observed many times. V gene TRBV4-2 combines with J gene TRBJ2-3; no clear D gene. The germline V and J ends were trimmed by 3 bases and 3 bases, with 13 bases remaining between them. CDR1 is LGHNA, CDR2 YNFKEQ, per germline. The CDR3 has 15 residues. CDR3 amino acids: CASSQTGLQTDTQYF. CDR3 in DNA: TGTGCCAGCAGCCAGACCGGGCTACAGACAGATACGCAGTATTTT.

This clonotype was seen repeatedly, ten times or more. This sequence joins TRBV12-3 or TRBV12-4 and TRBJ2-7; a possible D gene is TRBD1 (6 bases). The V end lost 3 bases, the J end lost 4 bases, and 16 bases lay between the germline ends. The CDR3 length is 15 residues. Here the CDR3 reads CASSLGRGPRYEQYF. The CDR3 bases are TGTGCCAGCAGTTTGGGCAGGGGCCCGCGATACGAGCAGTACTTC.

This clonotype came up many times. This chain uses TRBV12-3 or TRBV12-4 with TRBJ2-7; possibly TRBD1 for D (5 bases). V was pared by 6 bases and J by 2 bases, with 14 bases between. This CDR3 is built from 14 residues. CDR3 residues: CASSLGHGAYEQYF. The CDR3, as DNA: TGTGCCAGCAGCCTCGGACATGGAGCCTACGAGCAGTACTTC.

The V call is TRBV4-3, the J call TRBJ2-7; D gene ambiguous. The CDR3 has 13 amino acids. Germline V gene data show CDR1 as LGHNA and CDR2 as YSLEER. V was cut by 1 base and J by 3 bases, with 7 bases left in between. The chain's CDR3 is CASSQGTYYEQYF. The CDR3 coding sequence is TGCGCCAGCAGCCAAGGGACCTACTACGAGCAGTACTTC.

This clonotype was observed at least ten times. The rearrangement links TRBV24-1 to TRBJ2-3; 9 bases line up with TRBD2. The ends lost 1 base at V and 2 bases at J; junction bases unmatched: 3. The germline V gene has CDR1 KGHDR and CDR2 SFDVKD. The CDR3 runs to 16 residues. CDR3 sequence: CATSDFSGGHTDTQYF. The CDR3, as DNA: TGTGCCACCAGTGATTTTAGCGGGGGACACACAGATACGCAGTATTTT.

In the case of this clonotype: The junction shows a germline mismatch at one end, possibly a read error. V usage is TRBV28 and J usage is TRBJ1-3, with 7 bases matching TRBD1. The CDR3 has 15 residues. The germline gives CDR1 MDHEN, CDR2 SYDVKM. For the CDR3, the DNA is TGTGCCAGCAGGCCCACCGGGACAGTTGGAAACAACATATATTTT. This sequence encodes CASRPTGTVGNNIYF.

This clonotype was picked up many times. The chain combines TRBV10-3 with TRBJ1-5; no reliable D call. This CDR3 is built from 15 residues. The V and J ends lost 2 bases and 6 bases respectively, with 14 bases between them. CDR1 ENHRY and CDR2 SYGVKD come from the germline V gene. DNA for the CDR3: TGTGCCATCAGTGAGAAGGACCAAAGCGGTCAGCCCCAGCATTTT. Protein product: CAISEKDQSGQPQHF.

In this sample, this clonotype turned up a few times. J is TRBJ1-4 and V is TRBV28, with D possibly TRBD1 on 6 matching bases. Deletions cut 2 bases from V and 7 bases from J, with 14 bases between. This CDR3 is 15 amino acids long. From germline, CDR1 is MDHEN and CDR2 SYDVKM. The CDR3 region has the DNA TGTGCCAGCAGTTTAAGTCGGGGGGCTGTTGAAAAACTGTTTTTT. Its translation is CASSLSRGAVEKLFF.

This clonotype was found many times. The genes are TRBV11-2 and TRBJ2-1, with D possibly being TRBD1 or TRBD2 (6 bases each). V lost 2 bases, J lost 2 bases, and 19 bases lay in between. Germline-derived CDR1 and CDR2 are SGHAT and FQNNGV. The CDR3 consists of 18 residues. CDR3 sequence (DNA): TGTGCCAGCAGCTTAAGTTTCACTTCGGGGGCCGCCTACAATGAGCAGTTCTTC. It encodes CASSLSFTSGAAYNEQFF.

There are many counts of this clonotype. The V gene is TRBV7-2, the J gene TRBJ2-5; 10 positions match TRBD2. The CDR3 covers 14 residues. Germline loops: CDR1 SGHTA, CDR2 FQGNSA. With 3 bases clipped from V and 4 bases from J, the junction kept 2 bases outside the gene matches. The CDR3, as DNA: TGTGCCAGCAGCTTCAGCGGGGGGGTAGAGACCCAGTACTTC. It encodes CASSFSGGVETQYF.

In this sample, this clonotype turned up many times. The CDR3 nucleotides read TGTGCCAGCAGTGTCAGAGCCCCCTACGAGCAGTACTTC. Amino acid sequence: CASSVRAPYEQYF. The chain joins TRBV28 to TRBJ2-7, with D uncertain. CDR1 and CDR2 from the germline V gene are MDHEN and SYDVKM. V was cut by 5 bases and J by 2 bases, with 10 bases left in between. This CDR3 spans 13 amino acids.

Ten or more counts support this clonotype. V gene TRBV20-1 combines with J gene TRBJ2-1; tentatively, D is TRBD2 (6 bases). The ends were cut back, 3 bases at V and 0 bases at J, with 9 bases in the middle. This CDR3 comprises 14 residues. Germline V CDR1 and CDR2: DFQATT, SNEGSKA (reference sequence). CDR3 coding DNA: TGCAGTGCTAGCGGGGGAAGCTCCTACAATGAGCAGTTCTTC. Residues: CSASGGSSYNEQFF.

Comments on this clonotype: Just one base apart from a much larger clone, this may be a read error. The V call is TRBV6-4, the J call TRBJ1-2; 7 nucleotides align to TRBD1. The CDR3 sequence is 15 residues long. Germline trimming cut 4 bases from V and 5 bases from J; bases unmatched to any gene: 10. Germline V gives CDR1 MRHNA, CDR2 SNTAGT. The CDR3: CASSGPRTGDYGYTF. CDR3 bases: TGTGCCAGCAGTGGACCCCGGACAGGCGATTATGGCTACACCTTC.

This chain uses TRBV3-1 with TRBJ1-6; possible D gene TRBD1, 6 bases. Germline values: CDR1 LGHDT, CDR2 YNNKEL (reference sequence). Trimming removed 8 bases from V and 5 bases from J, with 13 bases in between. The CDR3 loop spans 14 amino acids. Here the CDR3 DNA reads TGTGCCAGCCAAAGGGGGGCGAATAATTCACCCCTCCACTTT. Translated, it gives CASQRGANNSPLHF.

Many counts were recorded for this clonotype. The rearrangement joins TRBV7-9 to TRBJ1-2, with TRBD1 identical over 12 bases. The V gene end was trimmed by 4 bases and the J gene end by 7 bases; junction bases not matched to a gene: 4. Germline V lookup: CDR1 SEHNR, CDR2 FQNEAQ (reference sequence). The CDR3 consists of 14 residues. The CDR3 DNA reads as TGTGCCAGCAGCTCCGGGACAGGGGGCCTTGGCTACACCTTC. It is translated as CASSSGTGGLGYTF.

For this clonotype: It is likely a read error, because the conserved phenylalanine at the end of the CDR3 is missing. The chain has TRBV20-1 and TRBJ2-7; 9 positions agree with TRBD2. The CDR3 runs to 17 residues. V shed 2 bases, J shed 6 bases, and the junction held 17 bases outside the gene matches. CDR1 and CDR2 from the germline V gene are DFQATT and SNEGSKA (reference sequence). CDR3 sequence reads: CSARNPLGTSFIGEQYL. Written as DNA, the CDR3 is TGCAGTGCTAGAAATCCACTGGGGACTAGCTTTATCGGCGAGCAGTACCTC.

The table lists this clonotype with many counts. The chain employs TRBV20-1 and TRBJ1-3; TRBD1 is a possible D gene (6 bases). With 3 bases removed from V and 2 bases from J, the gap between germline ends came to 11 bases. CDR3 size: 14 residues. Germline CDR1 reads DFQATT; CDR2 reads SNEGSKA (reference sequence). DNA of the CDR3: TGCAGTGCTAGCCAACAGGGAACTGGAAACACCATATATTTT. Amino acid sequence: CSASQQGTGNTIYF.

This chain connects TRBV7-9 to TRBJ2-7, with 10 bases lining up with TRBD1. The length of the CDR3 is 15 residues. CDR1 and CDR2 (germline): SEHNR, FQNEAQ (reference sequence). The trim removed 3 bases at V and 6 bases at J, leaving 8 bases unmatched. The CDR3 DNA sequence: TGTGCCAGCAGCTTCTCGACCGGGACAGGGGCCGAGCAGTACTTC. Protein: CASSFSTGTGAEQYF.